This entry lists 5 T cell receptor beta chains sequenced from one sample in a study of regulatory T cells in long-lasting Graves disease. Combining iRepertoire HTBI primers with Arm-PCR of CDR3 regions, the authors built TCR beta libraries. TCRdb analysed the multiplex PCR reads with MiXCR anew, one entry per CDR3 protein. The table records 400,000 to 450,000 distinct CDR3 sequences, 14% to 15% of them present only once. Stated time point: newly diagnosed GD, antithyroid drugs for less than 3 months. The TCR library used RNA extracted from PBMCs. The same data also contributed to another study, on T cells in Graves' hyperthyroidism and ophthalmopathy.

Sample: peripheral blood mononuclear cells (PBMCs), taken at new diagnosis, from a patient treated with antithyroid drugs. Receptor source: a woman aged 25 to 45 with Graves disease.

This clonotype has just a few counts. This may be a read error: a much more frequent sequence differs by one nucleotide. The rearrangement uses TRBV15 and TRBJ1-1; no clear D. Germline lookup yields CDR1 LNHNV and CDR2 YYDKDF (reference sequence). V lost 2 bases and J 4 bases, leaving 11 bases between the germline ends. This CDR3 comprises 14 residues. The CDR3 sequence: CATSRPSQSTEAFF. As DNA, the CDR3 is TGTGCCACCAGCAGACCCTCGCAAAGCACTGAAGCTTTCTTT.

This chain links TRBV6-2 or TRBV6-3 with TRBJ2-3; 8 bases fit TRBD2. Germline-derived CDR1 and CDR2 are MNHEY and SVGEGT. J gave up 0 bases and V 5 bases, and 7 bases lay outside the gene matches. The CDR3 is 16 residues long. This CDR3 is CASSGASGLSTDTQYF. CDR3 bases: TGTGCCAGCAGTGGAGCTAGCGGGTTAAGCACAGATACGCAGTATTTT.

The V call is TRBV6-2 or TRBV6-3, the J call TRBJ2-7, with D unclear. CDR3 size: 14 residues. V was shortened by 5 bases and J by 4 bases, with 15 bases between the two germline ends. The germline gives CDR1 MNHEY, CDR2 SVGEGT. CDR3 sequence: CASSPQAVPYEQYF. The DNA of the CDR3 is TGTGCCAGCAGTCCCCAGGCTGTCCCTTACGAGCAGTACTTC.

This clonotype showed up many times. The chain uses TRBV6-1 and TRBJ1-5, with D possibly being TRBD1 (5 bases). There are 14 residues in the CDR3. CDR1 is MNHNS, CDR2 SASEGT, per germline. Trimming left V 5 bases short and J 3 bases short, with 11 bases between. The CDR3 DNA is TGTGCCAGCAGTAGGGGCCAGGCCAATCAGCCCCAGCATTTT. This sequence encodes CASSRGQANQPQHF.

The chain links TRBV20-1 to TRBJ1-6; 8 nucleotides agree with TRBD1. In germline, CDR1 is DFQATT, CDR2 SNEGSKA (reference sequence). The CDR3 runs to 13 residues. The J segment lost 9 bases and the V segment lost 6 bases, leaving 7 bases of the junction unmatched. The CDR3 DNA follows: TGCAGTGCCGAGGACAGGGACGGTTCACCCCTCCACTTT. Residues: CSAEDRDGSPLHF.